One and the same sample provided the 8 T cell receptor beta chains below, sequenced in a study of identical twins' blood T cells. TCRdb recomputed calls from the 5' RACE reads with MiXCR, one row per CDR3 protein. The sample lists roughly 340,000 distinct CDR3 sequences; about 28% were seen once. Specimen: PBMCs. Source of these receptors: a woman aged 18 to 50 in good health.

This clonotype was detected only a few times. The V and J genes are TRBV19 and TRBJ1-5; 8 bases match TRBD1. CDR3 length: 15 residues. CDR1 is LNHDA, CDR2 SQIVND, per germline (reference sequence). The ends lost 0 bases at V and 5 bases at J; junction bases unmatched: 3. CDR3 in amino acids: CASSIERTGYQPQHF. As DNA, the CDR3 is TGTGCCAGTAGTATAGAGAGGACAGGGTATCAGCCCCAGCATTTT.

This chain links TRBV7-7 with TRBJ2-3; TRBD1 agrees at 9 bases. This CDR3 has 15 amino acids. Germline V gene lookup returns CDR1 SSHAT and CDR2 FNYEAQ (reference sequence). Losses at the gene ends were 5 bases for V and 4 bases for J; bases not matched to a gene: 7. The chain's CDR3 is CASSLSTGGADTQYF. The CDR3 bases are TGTGCCAGCAGCCTATCGACAGGGGGAGCAGATACGCAGTATTTT.

This clonotype has a handful of counts. V usage is TRBV12-3 or TRBV12-4 and J usage is TRBJ1-5, with TRBD1 matching 7 bases. The V gene end was trimmed by 5 bases and the J gene end by 9 bases; junction bases not matched to a gene: 1. The CDR3 sequence is 11 residues long. The CDR3 bases are TGTGCCAGCAGTCGACAGGGGCCCCAGCATTTT. This gives the protein CASSRQGPQHF.

V usage is TRBV20-1 and J usage is TRBJ1-1, with 7 positions matching TRBD1. CDR3 size: 16 residues. CDR1 DFQATT and CDR2 SNEGSKA come from the germline V gene (reference sequence). Losses at the gene ends were 0 bases for V and 0 bases for J; bases not matched to a gene: 7. The CDR3 sequence: CSARDPRTGLNTEAFF. The CDR3 nucleotides read TGCAGTGCTAGAGATCCCCGGACAGGCCTGAACACTGAAGCTTTCTTT.

This clonotype appeared once. This sequence joins TRBV18 and TRBJ1-5; the D gene is possibly TRBD1 (6 bases). The length of the CDR3 is 13 residues. In germline, CDR1 is KGHSH, CDR2 LQKENI. V dropped 8 bases and J dropped 0 bases, with 8 bases sitting between them. This chain's CDR3 is CASARGSNQPQHF. The DNA for the CDR3 is TGTGCCAGCGCCAGGGGTAGCAATCAGCCCCAGCATTTT.

CDR3 sequence: CSALTSAETQYF. CDR3 coding DNA: TGCAGTGCGCTGACTAGCGCTGAGACCCAGTACTTC. V is TRBV20-1 and J is TRBJ2-5, with 8 bases lining up with TRBD2. Germline-derived CDR1 and CDR2 are DFQATT and SNEGSKA (reference sequence). The CDR3 is 12 amino acids. The junction had 5 bases not matched to a gene; V was cut back by 6 bases and J by 5 bases.

As DNA, the CDR3 is TGTGCCAGCAGTCCCTCGGACAGGCAAGTGAGGTACACTGAAGCTTTCTTT. Encoded protein: CASSPSDRQVRYTEAFF. The chain combines TRBV6-5 with TRBJ1-1, with 7 bases that match TRBD1. V shed 5 bases and J 3 bases; nucleotides not matched to a gene: 15. The germline gives CDR1 MNHEY, CDR2 SVGAGI. The CDR3 extends over 17 amino acids.

This chain links TRBV11-2 with TRBJ2-7; D may be TRBD2 (5 bases). Germline CDR1 is SGHAT and CDR2 is FQNNGV. The CDR3 spans 14 residues. The V and J ends lost 3 bases and 0 bases respectively, with 9 bases between them. The CDR3 reads CASSFVRDSYEQYF. The CDR3 DNA reads as TGTGCCAGCAGCTTCGTCCGGGACTCCTACGAGCAGTACTTC.